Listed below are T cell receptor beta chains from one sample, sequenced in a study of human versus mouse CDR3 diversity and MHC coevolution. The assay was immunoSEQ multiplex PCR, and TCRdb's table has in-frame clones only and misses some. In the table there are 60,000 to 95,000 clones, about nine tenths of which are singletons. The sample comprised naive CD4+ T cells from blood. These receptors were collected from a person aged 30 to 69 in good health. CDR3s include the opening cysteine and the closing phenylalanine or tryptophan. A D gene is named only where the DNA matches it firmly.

CDR3 DNA: TGTGCCTGGAGTCAGGGACTAGCGGGAGTAGATACGCAGTATTTT
CDR3 protein: CAWSQGLAGVDTQYF
J gene: TRBJ2-3
D gene: TRBD2
V gene: TRBV30

CDR3 DNA: TGTGCCAGCAGCCCCGGGGAGAACACCGGGGAGCTGTTTTTT
CDR3 protein: CASSPGENTGELFF
J gene: TRBJ2-2
D gene: -
V gene: TRBV9

CDR3 DNA: TGTGCCAGCAGCTCCAGCTACACGGGACAGGGGAGCTCCTACGAGCAGTACTTC
CDR3 protein: CASSSSYTGQGSSYEQYF
J gene: TRBJ2-7
D gene: TRBD1
V gene: TRBV7-2

CDR3 DNA: TGTGCCAGTGCTTTTGACAGGGGGCTAAGTGGGGCCAACGTCCTGACTTTC
CDR3 protein: CASAFDRGLSGANVLTF
J gene: TRBJ2-6
D gene: TRBD1
V gene: TRBV2

CDR3 DNA: TGTGCCAGCTCACCACCGACGACAGAATACGAGCAGTACTTC
CDR3 protein: CASSPPTTEYEQYF
J gene: TRBJ2-7
D gene: -
V gene: TRBV18

CDR3 DNA: TGTGCCAGCAGTTCCTTCCTTCGTCAGCCCCAGCATTTT
CDR3 protein: CASSSFLRQPQHF
J gene: TRBJ1-5
D gene: -
V gene: TRBV6-1

CDR3 DNA: TGCAGCGTCCAACAGGGGGTTCGCACTGAAGCTTTCTTT
CDR3 protein: CSVQQGVRTEAFF
J gene: TRBJ1-1
D gene: TRBD1
V gene: TRBV29-1

CDR3 DNA: TGCGCCAGCAGCTTGGTGCAGGGGGCGTTATATGGCTACACCTTC
CDR3 protein: CASSLVQGALYGYTF
J gene: TRBJ1-2
D gene: TRBD1
V gene: TRBV5-1

CDR3 DNA: TGTGCCAGCAGTTACCCGACATTAACCTACGAGCAGTACTTC
CDR3 protein: CASSYPTLTYEQYF
J gene: TRBJ2-7
D gene: -
V gene: TRBV6-6

CDR3 DNA: TGTGCCAGTCGTGTAGCGGGAGGGTACAATGAGCAGTTCTTC
CDR3 protein: CASRVAGGYNEQFF
J gene: TRBJ2-1
D gene: TRBD2
V gene: TRBV19

CDR3 DNA: TGTGCCAGCAGTGTCGACTATGGGGCTGGAAACACCATATATTTT
CDR3 protein: CASSVDYGAGNTIYF
J gene: TRBJ1-3
D gene: -
V gene: TRBV27

CDR3 DNA: TGTGCCAGCAGCGTAGGACAGGGGAGTTCCTTCGGCTACACCTTC
CDR3 protein: CASSVGQGSSFGYTF
J gene: TRBJ1-2
D gene: TRBD1
V gene: TRBV9

CDR3 DNA: TGTGCCAGCAGCTCCCAGGGAGGGGAGACCCAGTACTTC
CDR3 protein: CASSSQGGETQYF
J gene: TRBJ2-5
D gene: TRBD2
V gene: TRBV7-9

CDR3 DNA: TGTGCCAGCAGTGTCCGGGACAGAAATTCACCCCTCCACTTT
CDR3 protein: CASSVRDRNSPLHF
J gene: TRBJ1-6
D gene: TRBD1
V gene: TRBV2

CDR3 DNA: TGCGCCAGCAGCGCCATGACTAGCGGGGGAAAAACGAACACCGGGGAGCTGTTTTTT
CDR3 protein: CASSAMTSGGKTNTGELFF
J gene: TRBJ2-2
D gene: TRBD2
V gene: TRBV5-1

CDR3 DNA: TGTGCCAGCAGCCATCTACCCGGACAGGGTCAACATGGCTACACCTTC
CDR3 protein: CASSHLPGQGQHGYTF
J gene: TRBJ1-2
D gene: TRBD1
V gene: TRBV14

CDR3 DNA: TGTGCCAGCTCACAGGGGACTAACTATGGCTACACCTTC
CDR3 protein: CASSQGTNYGYTF
J gene: TRBJ1-2
D gene: -
V gene: TRBV18

CDR3 DNA: TGTGCCAGCAGGCCCGACAAAACCAATCAGCCCCAGCATTTT
CDR3 protein: CASRPDKTNQPQHF
J gene: TRBJ1-5
D gene: -
V gene: TRBV6-1

CDR3 DNA: TGTGCCAGCAGCTTATTATCAAGGGACAGGAATGTCTACGAGCAGTACTTC
CDR3 protein: CASSLLSRDRNVYEQYF
J gene: TRBJ2-7
D gene: TRBD1
V gene: TRBV7-9

CDR3 DNA: TGTGCCAGCAGCTCTAAGGCTAGGAGGGGGCAGGTGAACACTGAAGCTTTCTTT
CDR3 protein: CASSSKARRGQVNTEAFF
J gene: TRBJ1-1
D gene: TRBD1
V gene: TRBV7-9